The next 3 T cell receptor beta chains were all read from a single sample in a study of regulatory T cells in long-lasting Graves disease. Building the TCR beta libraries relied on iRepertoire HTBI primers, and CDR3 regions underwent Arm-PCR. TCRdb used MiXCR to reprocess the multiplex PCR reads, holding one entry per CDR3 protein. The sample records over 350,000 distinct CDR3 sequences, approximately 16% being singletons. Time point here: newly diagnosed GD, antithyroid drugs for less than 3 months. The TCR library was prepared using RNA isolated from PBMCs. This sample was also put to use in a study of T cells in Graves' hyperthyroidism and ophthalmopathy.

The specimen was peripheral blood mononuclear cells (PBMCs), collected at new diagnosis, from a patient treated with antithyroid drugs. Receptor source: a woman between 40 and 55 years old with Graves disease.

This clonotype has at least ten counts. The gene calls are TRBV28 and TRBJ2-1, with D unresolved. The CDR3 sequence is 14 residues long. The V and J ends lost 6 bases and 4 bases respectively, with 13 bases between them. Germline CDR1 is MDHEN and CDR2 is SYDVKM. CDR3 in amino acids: CASSPSGDYNEQFF. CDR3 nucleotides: TGTGCCAGCAGCCCTAGTGGGGATTACAATGAGCAGTTCTTC.

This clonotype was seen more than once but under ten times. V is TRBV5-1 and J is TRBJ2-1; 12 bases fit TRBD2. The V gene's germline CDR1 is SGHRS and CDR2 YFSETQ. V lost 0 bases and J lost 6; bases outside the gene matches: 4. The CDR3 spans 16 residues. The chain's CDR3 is CASSLGGLAGLNEQFF. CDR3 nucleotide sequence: TGCGCCAGCAGCTTGGGGGGACTAGCGGGCCTCAATGAGCAGTTCTTC.

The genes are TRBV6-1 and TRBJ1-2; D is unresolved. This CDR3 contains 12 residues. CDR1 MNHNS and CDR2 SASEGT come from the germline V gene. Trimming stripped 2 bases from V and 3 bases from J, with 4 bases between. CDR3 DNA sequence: TGTGCCAGCAGTGAAAGGGACTATGGCTACACCTTC. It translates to CASSERDYGYTF.